This T cell receptor beta chain was recorded in a study of T cells in Graves' hyperthyroidism and ophthalmopathy. Study-level results: Most expanded thyroid clonotypes above 0.001 recurred in blood.

This clonotype was seen many times. Antigen unknown. The CDR3 is made up of 12 amino acids. V lost 5 bases, J lost 8 bases, and 10 bases lay in between. The germline V gene has CDR1 SGHVS and CDR2 FQNEAQ. Amplification targeted TCR beta CDR3 regions from RNA transcripts. TCR CDR3 regions were first amplified by RT-PCR with HTBI primers. TCRdb reprocessed the multiplex PCR reads with MiXCR, giving one entry per CDR3 protein. The sample contains fewer than 900,000 distinct CDR3 sequences, about a sixth of which appear only once. The sequencing sample was made of blood. This TCR came from a man aged 18-30 years with Graves' hyperthyroidism. This rearrangement joins TRBV7-8 to TRBJ2-1; D is ambiguous. The CDR3 nucleotides read TGTGCCAGCAGCGGTTCTGCGTATGAGCAGTTCTTC. It translates to CASSGSAYEQFF.